This record concerns one TCR beta chain sequence. This entry is derived from a study of T cells in narcolepsy. Repertoires were generated with immunoSEQ multiplex PCR, while TCRdb's copy carries only in-frame clones and drops some. This sample carries some 30,000 clones, 84% of them seen once, and the ten largest clones take 1.3%. Unmatched junction bases numbered 5, after V lost 2 bases and J lost 6 bases. Per the germline V gene, CDR1 is SGHTA and CDR2 is FQGNSA. CDR3 size: 15 residues. The sequencing input was CD45RA- memory CD4+ T cells from PBMCs. The chain couples TRBV7-2 to TRBJ2-3; 10 positions agree with TRBD2. The TCR sequence derives from a human donor with narcolepsy. Here the CDR3 reads CASSLSGGAGDTQYF. CDR3 bases: TGTGCCAGCAGCTTAAGCGGGGGGGCTGGGGATACGCAGTATTTT.